Shown below are 15 T cell receptor beta chains from a single sample sequenced in a study of a mutant IDH1 vaccine in newly diagnosed glioma. Time point in this sample: week 35, safety follow-up. The vaccine gave 300 ug of a 20-mer mutant IDH1 peptide subcutaneously per dose. Profiling relied on immunoSEQ multiplex PCR, and the TCRdb table lists in-frame clones only, not all of them. This table holds some 66,000 clones, less than 90% found once. These receptors have no known antigen. Sequenced here: PBMCs, sampled from a glioma patient whose treatment included an IDH1 peptide vaccine. These receptors came from a young man with glioma.

Only a few counts were recorded for this clone. The CDR3 protein is CASEIFQGPNTEAFF. The CDR3 coding sequence is TGTGCCAGCGAGATTTTCCAAGGCCCGAACACTGAAGCTTTCTTT. The chain combines TRBV2 with TRBJ1-1; no reliable D call. V lost 8 bases and J lost 1, with 17 bases in between. This CDR3 contains 15 residues. Germline V gives CDR1 SNHLY, CDR2 FYNNEI.

This clone was observed a handful of times. The rearrangement uses TRBV10-3 and TRBJ1-1; D ambiguous. Germline CDR1 is ENHRY and CDR2 is SYGVKD. Trimming shortened V by 4 bases and J by 5 bases, and 11 bases separated the two germline ends. The CDR3 spans 13 residues. CDR3 nucleotides: TGTGCCATCAGTGCAACCCCGGAGACTGAAGCTTTCTTT. Residues: CAISATPETEAFF.

The CDR3 sequence is CASSLKHPTGNTEAFF. CDR3 in DNA: TGTGCCAGCAGTTTAAAGCACCCCACAGGGAACACTGAAGCTTTCTTT. This chain links TRBV28 with TRBJ1-1, with a tentative D call TRBD1 (5 bases). The CDR3 is 16 residues long. V lost 2 bases and J lost 1, with 14 bases in between. Germline V gene data show CDR1 as MDHEN and CDR2 as SYDVKM. Looking up the rest from reference TRBV28 and TRBJ1-1 gives the full variable domain: DVKVTQSSRYLVKRTGEKVFLECVQDMDHENMFWYRQDPGLGLRLIYFSYDVKMKEKGDIPEGYSVSREKKERFSLILESASTNQTSMYLCASSLKHPTGNTEAFFGQGTRLTVV.

This clone has only a few counts. V gene TRBV30 combines with J gene TRBJ1-1; D not resolved. The CDR3 is 15 residues long. Germline values: CDR1 GTSNPN, CDR2 SVGIG (reference sequence). Trimming removed 4 bases at V and 1 base at J, with 16 bases between. The CDR3 reads CAWTGPRRANTEAFF. The CDR3 DNA sequence: TGTGCCTGGACGGGCCCAAGGAGGGCGAACACTGAAGCTTTCTTT.

In this sample, this clone turned up a few times. V gene TRBV16 combines with J gene TRBJ1-1; D uncertain. There are 13 residues in the CDR3. Germline CDR1 is KGHSY and CDR2 is FQNENV. V was shortened by 0 bases and J by 7 bases, with 9 bases between the two germline ends. CDR3 amino acids: CASSQSLEREAFF. DNA for the CDR3: TGTGCCAGCAGCCAATCGTTAGAACGTGAAGCTTTCTTT.

The J gene is TRBJ1-6, the V gene TRBV9, with TRBD1 matching over 7 bases. Germline-derived CDR1 and CDR2 are SGDLS and YYNGEE. This CDR3 is built from 15 residues. J gave up 9 bases and V 0 bases, and 6 bases lay outside the gene matches. In nucleotides, the CDR3 is TGTGCCAGCAGCGTAGAGGGGGCAGGGCTTTCACCCCTCCACTTT. Encoded protein: CASSVEGAGLSPLHF.

There are a few counts of this clone. This sequence joins TRBV19 and TRBJ1-5; no clear D gene. With 7 bases removed from V and 4 bases from J, the gap between germline ends came to 17 bases. CDR3 length: 15 amino acids. Germline CDR1 is LNHDA and CDR2 is SQIVND (reference sequence). This CDR3 reads CASNIFSSGNQPQHF. As DNA, the CDR3 is TGTGCCAGTAACATTTTCTCCTCGGGAAATCAGCCCCAGCATTTT.

This clone came up once. CDR3 nucleotides: TGTGCCAGCAGCTCCCCGGGACAGGGGTTGGGGGACACTGAAGCTTTCTTT. Residues: CASSSPGQGLGDTEAFF. The rearrangement uses TRBV7-9 and TRBJ1-1, with TRBD1 matching over 10 bases. J gave up 3 bases and V 4 bases, and 11 bases lay outside the gene matches. The germline gives CDR1 SEHNR, CDR2 FQNEAQ (reference sequence). There are 17 residues in the CDR3.

The chain couples TRBV5-5 to TRBJ1-2, with no clear D. Germline V gene lookup returns CDR1 SGHKS and CDR2 YYEKEE (reference sequence). The CDR3 sequence is 14 residues long. Trimming took 6 bases from V and 4 from J, leaving 16 bases between them. This chain's CDR3 is CASTMHTGSYGYTF. CDR3 in DNA: TGTGCCAGCACCATGCATACGGGGAGCTATGGCTACACCTTC.

The chain is built from TRBV6-5 and TRBJ2-5, with D perhaps given as TRBD1 or TRBD2 (6 bases each). V was clipped by 8 bases and J by 2 bases, with 15 bases between them. The germline CDR1 and CDR2 sequences are MNHEY and SVGAGI. The CDR3 covers 14 residues. The CDR3 bases are TGTGCCAGCTCCCGGGGGCCCCTACAAGAGACCCAGTACTTC. It yields the protein CASSRGPLQETQYF.

The CDR3 loop reads CASSLAGASTNEKLFF. The CDR3 DNA reads TGCGCCAGCAGCTTGGCTGGTGCGTCAACTAATGAAAAACTGTTTTTT. The chain uses TRBV5-1 and TRBJ1-4; D remains unclear. The CDR3 covers 16 residues. Germline CDR1 SGHRS, CDR2 YFSETQ. The V end was cut by 0 bases, the J end by 0 bases, with 9 bases between.

The rearrangement uses TRBV6-4 and TRBJ2-1; D may be TRBD1 or TRBD2 (7 bases each). V gave up 0 bases and J gave up 2 bases, with 14 bases separating them. This CDR3 has 17 amino acids. Looked up from germline, CDR1 is MRHNA and CDR2 is SNTAGT. The CDR3 DNA follows: TGTGCCAGCAGTGACTCGCCAGGGGGGGTCACCTACAATGAGCAGTTCTTC. Amino acids: CASSDSPGGVTYNEQFF.

The rearrangement joins TRBV4-1 to TRBJ2-7, with 9 bases matching TRBD1. There are 16 residues in the CDR3. V lost 2 bases, J lost 5 bases, and 10 bases stayed unmatched. Germline-derived CDR1 and CDR2 are MGHRA and YSYEKL. DNA of the CDR3: TGCGCCAGCAGCCAACAGAGGGTGGACAGGGGCCACGAGCAGTACTTC. Protein: CASSQQRVDRGHEQYF.

This rearrangement joins TRBV5-4 to TRBJ2-3; no firm D call. The V gene's germline CDR1 is SGHNT and CDR2 YYREEE (reference sequence). The CDR3 is made up of 13 amino acids. The V gene lost 2 bases and the J gene lost 2 bases, with 6 bases spanning the gap. CDR3: CASSLQVTDTQYF. The CDR3 region has the DNA TGTGCCAGCAGCTTACAAGTCACAGATACGCAGTATTTT.

The chain uses TRBV19 and TRBJ2-7; no firm D call. This CDR3 is built from 12 residues. V gave up 5 bases and J gave up 6 bases, with 11 bases separating them. Looked up from germline, CDR1 is LNHDA and CDR2 is SQIVND (reference sequence). The CDR3 DNA sequence: TGTGCCAGTAGTGATCGATTCCTCGAGCAGTACTTC. Translating gives CASSDRFLEQYF.